The clone carrying this T cell receptor beta chain is medium-sized within its sample. UMIs and a universal primer site were added when TCR cDNA was made by 5'RACE template switching. Each CDR3 protein is one row after TCRdb ran MiXCR on the 5' RACE reads. The table has 45,000 to 65,000 distinct CDR3 sequences, about 6.6% seen once; the top ten hold 24%. The sample belongs to a study of T cells after yellow fever vaccination. About the research overall: The SMART-Seq v4 Ultra Low Input method served to prepare the low-cell-number fractions.

V gave up 3 bases and J gave up 5 bases, with 14 bases separating them. CDR1 is DFQATT, CDR2 SNEGSKA, per germline (reference sequence). This CDR3 contains 14 residues. The clonotype originates from a young man who received the YFV17D yellow fever vaccine. Source: CD8+ T cells not binding an NS4B(214-222) dextramer, sorted from PBMCs, taken around 45 days after the first yellow fever vaccination. The gene calls are TRBV20-1 and TRBJ1-5, with a possible D match to TRBD1 (6 bases). Here the CDR3 reads CSASAGDRYQPQHF. Written as DNA, the CDR3 is TGCAGTGCTAGTGCAGGGGATAGGTATCAGCCCCAGCATTTT.